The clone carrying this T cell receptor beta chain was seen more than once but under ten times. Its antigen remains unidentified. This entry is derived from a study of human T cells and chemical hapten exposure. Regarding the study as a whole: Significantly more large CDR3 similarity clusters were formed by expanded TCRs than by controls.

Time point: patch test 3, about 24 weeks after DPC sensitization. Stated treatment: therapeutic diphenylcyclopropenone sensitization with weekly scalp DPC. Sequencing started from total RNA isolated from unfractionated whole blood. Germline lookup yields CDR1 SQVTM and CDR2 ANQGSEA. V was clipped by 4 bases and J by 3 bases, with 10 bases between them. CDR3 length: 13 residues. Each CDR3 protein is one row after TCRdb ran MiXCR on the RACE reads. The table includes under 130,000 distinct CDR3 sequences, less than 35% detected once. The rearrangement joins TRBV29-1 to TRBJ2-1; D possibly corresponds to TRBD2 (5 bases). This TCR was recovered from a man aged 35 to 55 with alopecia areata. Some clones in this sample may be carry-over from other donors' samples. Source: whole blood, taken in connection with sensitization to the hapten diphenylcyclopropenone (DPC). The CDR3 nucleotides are TGCAGCGTTGTAGGAGCGGTCTACAATGAGCAGTTCTTC. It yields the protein CSVVGAVYNEQFF.